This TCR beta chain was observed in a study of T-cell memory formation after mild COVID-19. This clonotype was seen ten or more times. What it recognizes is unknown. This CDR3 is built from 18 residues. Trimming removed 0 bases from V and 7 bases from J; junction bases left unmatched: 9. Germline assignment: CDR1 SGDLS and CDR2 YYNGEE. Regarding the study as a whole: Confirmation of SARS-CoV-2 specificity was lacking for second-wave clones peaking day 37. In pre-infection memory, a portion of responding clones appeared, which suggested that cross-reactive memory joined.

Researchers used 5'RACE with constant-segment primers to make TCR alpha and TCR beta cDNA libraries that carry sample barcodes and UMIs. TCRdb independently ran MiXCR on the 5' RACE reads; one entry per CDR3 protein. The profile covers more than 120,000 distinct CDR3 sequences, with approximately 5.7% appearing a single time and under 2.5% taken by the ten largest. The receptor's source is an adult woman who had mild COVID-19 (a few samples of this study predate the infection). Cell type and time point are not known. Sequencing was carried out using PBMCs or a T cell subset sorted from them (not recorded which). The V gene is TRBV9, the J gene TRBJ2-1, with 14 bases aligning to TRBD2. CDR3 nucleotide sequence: TGTGCCAGCAGCGTAGGAGGGATGGGGACTAGCGGGAGAAATGAGCAGTTCTTC. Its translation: CASSVGGMGTSGRNEQFF.